The 12 T cell receptor beta chains given below trace back to one sample, sequenced in a study of blood T cell repertoires in COVID-19. TCRdb's copy holds only in-frame clones and misses some; the assay was immunoSEQ multiplex PCR. The sample consists of some 270,000 clones, 90% of them appearing once. The sample comprised peripheral blood. The receptors originated from a woman in her fifties or sixties with COVID-19, enrolled during active disease.

This CDR3 is CASRTGGPITDTQYF. The CDR3 DNA is TGCGCCAGCAGGACAGGGGGCCCGATCACAGATACGCAGTATTTT. The V and J genes are TRBV5-1 and TRBJ2-3, with 10 bases identical to TRBD1. The CDR3 spans 15 residues. Per the germline V gene, CDR1 is SGHRS and CDR2 is YFSETQ. Trimming removed 5 bases from V and 2 bases from J; junction bases left unmatched: 5.

The chain carries TRBV7-8 and TRBJ1-2; possible D gene TRBD1, 5 bases. Trimming took 0 bases from V and 4 from J, leaving 12 bases between them. Germline CDR1 reads SGHVS; CDR2 reads FQNEAQ. This CDR3 comprises 15 residues. The DNA of the CDR3 is TGTGCCAGCAGCTTAGCAGGGGAAGTAGGCTATGGCTACACCTTC. It encodes CASSLAGEVGYGYTF. Filled out from reference TRBV7-8 and TRBJ1-2, the complete variable domain reads GAGVSQSPRYKVAKRGQDVALRCDPISGHVSLFWYQQALGQGPEFLTYFQNEAQLDKSGLPSDRFFAERPEGSVSTLKIQRTQQEDSAVYLCASSLAGEVGYGYTFGSGTRLTVV.

The gene calls are TRBV5-5 and TRBJ2-7; 9 bases are a match to TRBD2. The V gene's germline CDR1 is SGHKS and CDR2 YYEKEE (reference sequence). CDR3 length: 16 residues. V lost 0 bases to trimming and J lost 0 bases; unmatched junction nucleotides: 4. The CDR3 loop reads CASSLGLAESSYEQYF. Here the CDR3 DNA reads TGTGCCAGCAGCTTGGGACTAGCGGAAAGCTCCTACGAGCAGTACTTC.

In DNA form, the CDR3 reads TGTGCCAGCTCAAAGAAAACCCAGGGTGAAAAACTGTTTTTT. Translated, it gives CASSKKTQGEKLFF. This chain connects TRBV18 to TRBJ1-4, with a weak D call TRBD1 (5 bases). CDR3 length: 14 amino acids. Germline V lookup: CDR1 KGHSH, CDR2 LQKENI. V was shortened by 5 bases and J by 7 bases, with 14 bases between the two germline ends.

This clone turned up a few times. This rearrangement joins TRBV2 to TRBJ1-2; no clear D gene. V lost 4 bases and J 3 bases, leaving 12 bases between the germline ends. Germline values: CDR1 SNHLY, CDR2 FYNNEI. The CDR3 is made up of 14 amino acids. The CDR3 spells CASSGGTAYYGYTF. The CDR3 DNA sequence: TGTGCCAGCAGTGGAGGAACCGCGTACTATGGCTACACCTTC.

Comment on this clone: This sample also contains other DNA sequences that code for the same CDR3. The J gene is TRBJ1-2, the V gene TRBV30; D gene uncertain. From germline, CDR1 is GTSNPN and CDR2 SVGIG (reference sequence). The CDR3 is 12 residues long. V gave up 0 bases and J gave up 2 bases, with 4 bases separating them. CDR3 region: CAWSVHNYGYTF. Here the CDR3 DNA reads TGTGCCTGGAGTGTACACAACTATGGCTACACCTTC.

This clone is a singleton in its sample. The rearrangement uses TRBV9 and TRBJ1-2; 9 bases are shared with TRBD1. The CDR3 extends over 15 amino acids. Germline V gene data show CDR1 as SGDLS and CDR2 as YYNGEE. V was pared by 3 bases and J by 8 bases, with 11 bases of the junction left unmatched. CDR3 amino acids: CASSAYSGQGEGYTF. In DNA, the CDR3 is TGTGCCAGCAGCGCCTATTCGGGACAGGGCGAGGGCTACACCTTC.

The chain combines TRBV9 with TRBJ1-4; 7 nucleotides match TRBD1. V trimming: 3 bases; J trimming: 7 bases; junction bases outside the gene matches: 6. In germline, CDR1 is SGDLS, CDR2 YYNGEE. The CDR3 consists of 14 residues. CDR3 sequence reads: CASSDRDRAEKLFF. Written as DNA, the CDR3 is TGTGCCAGCAGCGACCGGGACAGAGCTGAAAAACTGTTTTTT.

V and J are TRBV4-2 and TRBJ2-2; 7 bases fit TRBD2. V gave up 1 base and J gave up 0 bases; unmatched junction bases: 5. The CDR3 covers 17 residues. Per germline, CDR1 LGHNA and CDR2 YNFKEQ. CDR3 DNA sequence: TGTGCCAGCAGCCAAGTACGCGGGGGAGCGAACACCGGGGAGCTGTTTTTT. Translating it yields CASSQVRGGANTGELFF.

The rearrangement uses TRBV7-9 and TRBJ2-1, with 10 bases matching TRBD2. CDR1 and CDR2 from the germline V gene are SEHNR and FQNEAQ (reference sequence). V was clipped by 2 bases and J by 0 bases; unmatched bases: 1. This CDR3 comprises 16 residues. CDR3 DNA sequence: TGTGCCAGCAGCTTACTAGCGGGGGTCTCCTACAATGAGCAGTTCTTC. Its protein is CASSLLAGVSYNEQFF.

Remarks on this clone: Germline is not matched at one junction end, which may reflect a read error. The chain combines TRBV6-5 with TRBJ1-2; 9 bases fit TRBD1. CDR3 length: 14 residues. Per germline, CDR1 MNHEY and CDR2 SVGAGI. The CDR3 loop reads CATEISGTGSSLGF. Written as DNA, the CDR3 is TGTGCCACGGAGATTTCCGGGACAGGGTCCAGCCTAGGCTTC.

The rearrangement uses TRBV10-3 and TRBJ1-1; 9 bases map to TRBD1. With 4 bases clipped from V and 1 base from J, the junction kept 4 bases outside the gene matches. This CDR3 comprises 15 residues. Germline V gene lookup returns CDR1 ENHRY and CDR2 SYGVKD. CDR3 DNA sequence: TGTGCCATCAGTGGACAGGGGGGTCCGAACACTGAAGCTTTCTTT. Amino acids: CAISGQGGPNTEAFF.